The T cell receptor (beta chain) under discussion was sequenced for a study of shared clonotypes between healthy human individuals. Study-wide results and caveats: At large depth, rarefaction still showed sorted-subset sequencing to be incomplete.

Data came from immunoSEQ multiplex PCR; TCRdb stores just in-frame clones and leaves some out. The table includes 2 million to 2.5 million clones, roughly 94% detected once. The V and J ends lost 5 bases and 5 bases, in that order; junction bases with no gene match: 3. Germline CDR1 and CDR2: WNHNN and SYGVQD (reference sequence). CDR3 length equals 15 residues. Of note for this clone: Its specificity is unknown.

A CD45RA+ naive subset and a CD45RA-negative memory subset were split from CD4+ cells. This TCR derives from a man between 18 and 35 years old in good health. The chain uses TRBV10-1 and TRBJ2-2, with 12 bases matching TRBD2. Sequencing was done on a sample of naive CD4+ T cells sorted from blood. Subset reported: CD45RA+ positively selected. The CDR3 loop is CASSQTSGSTGELFF. The CDR3, as DNA: TGCGCCAGCAGTCAGACTAGCGGGAGTACCGGGGAGCTGTTTTTT.